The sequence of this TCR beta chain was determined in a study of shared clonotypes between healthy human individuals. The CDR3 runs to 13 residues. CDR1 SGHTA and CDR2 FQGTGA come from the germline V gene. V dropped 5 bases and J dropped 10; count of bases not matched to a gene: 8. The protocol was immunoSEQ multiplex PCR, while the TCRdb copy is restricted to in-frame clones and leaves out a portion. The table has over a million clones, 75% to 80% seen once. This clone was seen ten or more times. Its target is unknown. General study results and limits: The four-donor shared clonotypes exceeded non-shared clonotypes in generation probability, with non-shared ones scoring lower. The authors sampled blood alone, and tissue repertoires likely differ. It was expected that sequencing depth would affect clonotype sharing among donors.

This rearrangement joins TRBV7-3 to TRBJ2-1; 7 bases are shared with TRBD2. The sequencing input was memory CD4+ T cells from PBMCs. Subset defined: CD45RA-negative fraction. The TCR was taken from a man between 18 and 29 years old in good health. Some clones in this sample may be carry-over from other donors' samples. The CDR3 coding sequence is TGTGCCAGCAGCGGCGGGGGACGAGTGGAGCAGTTCTTC. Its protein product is CASSGGGRVEQFF.